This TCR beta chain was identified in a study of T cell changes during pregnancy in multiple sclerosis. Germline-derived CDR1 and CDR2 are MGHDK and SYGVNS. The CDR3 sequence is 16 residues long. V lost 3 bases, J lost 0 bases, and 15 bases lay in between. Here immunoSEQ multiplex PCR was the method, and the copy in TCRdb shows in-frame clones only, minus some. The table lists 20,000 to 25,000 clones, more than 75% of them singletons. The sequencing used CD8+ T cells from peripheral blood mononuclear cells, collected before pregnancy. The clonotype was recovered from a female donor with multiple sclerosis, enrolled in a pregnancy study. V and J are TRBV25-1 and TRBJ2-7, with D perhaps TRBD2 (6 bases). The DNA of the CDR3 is TGTGCCAGCAGTGACAACCGGGACTCTAGCTCCTACGAGCAGTACTTC. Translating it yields CASSDNRDSSSYEQYF.